Below, 20 T cell receptor beta chains from the same sample are listed, as sequenced in a study of T cell changes during pregnancy in multiple sclerosis. Assay used: immunoSEQ multiplex PCR; TCRdb lists only in-frame clones, some missing. The table records about 93,000 clones, approximately 92% of them present only once. The sample was peripheral blood, taken after pregnancy. The receptors were gathered from a female donor with multiple sclerosis, enrolled in a pregnancy study.

This clone was detected a few times. This chain joins TRBV5-6 and TRBJ1-5; D ambiguous. In germline, CDR1 is SGHDT, CDR2 YYEEEE. The V and J ends lost 2 bases and 0 bases respectively, with 15 bases between them. This CDR3 spans 17 amino acids. The CDR3 loop reads CASSFYSSSDSNQPQHF. CDR3 DNA sequence: TGTGCCAGCAGCTTTTACAGCTCCTCGGATAGCAATCAGCCCCAGCATTTT. Based on the CDR3 plus reference TRBV5-6 and TRBJ1-5, the full variable domain is DAGVTQSPTHLIKTRGQQVTLRCSPKSGHDTVSWYQQALGQGPQFIFQYYEEEERQRGNFPDRFSGHQFPNYSSELNVNALLLGDSALYLCASSFYSSSDSNQPQHFGDGTRLSIL.

The chain combines TRBV6-5 with TRBJ2-7; the D gene is possibly TRBD1 (7 bases). Trimming left V 0 bases short and J 2 bases short, with 14 bases between. This CDR3 comprises 16 residues. Per the germline V gene, CDR1 is MNHEY and CDR2 is SVGAGI. CDR3 in amino acids: CASSYSTAGGTYEQYF. CDR3 nucleotide sequence: TGTGCCAGCAGTTACTCGACGGCAGGGGGGACCTACGAGCAGTACTTC.

There are a few counts of this clone. V and J are TRBV2 and TRBJ2-7, with D possibly TRBD1 on 6 matching bases. V was cut by 4 bases and J by 8 bases, with 15 bases left in between. This CDR3 comprises 13 residues. The V gene's germline CDR1 is SNHLY and CDR2 FYNNEI. Written as DNA, the CDR3 is TGTGCCAGCAGTGTCGAGGACAGAGGAAAGCAGTACTTC. Translating it yields CASSVEDRGKQYF.

The rearrangement uses TRBV11-2 and TRBJ2-3, with a possible D match to TRBD2 (5 bases). V lost 5 bases and J lost 2, with 14 bases in between. The CDR3 is 15 residues long. CDR1 SGHAT and CDR2 FQNNGV come from the germline V gene. CDR3: CASSPVTGSTDTQYF. CDR3 sequence (DNA): TGTGCCAGCAGCCCCGTCACGGGATCCACAGATACGCAGTATTTT.

The chain combines TRBV11-3 with TRBJ2-1, with a tentative D call TRBD1 (5 bases). The germline V gene has CDR1 SGHNT and CDR2 YENEEA. There are 15 residues in the CDR3. Trimming stripped 1 base from V and 6 bases from J, with 13 bases between. CDR3: CASSLGVGVGNEQFF. The CDR3 nucleotides are TGTGCCAGCAGCTTAGGGGTAGGGGTGGGCAATGAGCAGTTCTTC. The complete variable domain, with remaining parts taken from reference TRBV11-3 and TRBJ2-1, reads EAGVVQSPRYKIIEKKQPVAFWCNPISGHNTLYWYLQNLGQGPELLIRYENEEAVDDSQLPKDRFSAERLKGVDSTLKIQPAELGDSAVYLCASSLGVGVGNEQFFGPGTRLTVL.

The chain carries TRBV19 and TRBJ1-2; 9 nucleotides agree with TRBD1. Per germline, CDR1 LNHDA and CDR2 SQIVND (reference sequence). V lost 6 bases and J lost 8; bases outside the gene matches: 13. The CDR3 spans 15 residues. For the CDR3, the DNA is TGTGCCAGTAGGAACGTCGGGGGGACAGGGAGCGGCTACACCTTC. Translated, it gives CASRNVGGTGSGYTF.

The chain uses TRBV10-2 and TRBJ1-2; TRBD1 is a possible D gene (5 bases). Germline CDR1 WSHSY, CDR2 SAAADI. The length of the CDR3 is 15 residues. Trimming removed 6 bases at V and 1 base at J, with 15 bases between. In DNA form, the CDR3 reads TGCGCCAGCAGCGCTGGGGGGGAAAGTAACTATGGCTACACCTTC. Protein: CASSAGGESNYGYTF.

Only one count was recorded for this clone. The chain joins TRBV18 to TRBJ2-1; 7 bases are shared with TRBD1. The ends lost 4 bases at V and 0 bases at J; junction bases unmatched: 12. Per the germline V gene, CDR1 is KGHSH and CDR2 is LQKENI. This CDR3 has 18 amino acids. The CDR3 sequence is CASSLVSTRGSSYNEQFF. In nucleotides, the CDR3 is TGTGCCAGCTCACTTGTATCTACCAGGGGGAGCTCCTACAATGAGCAGTTCTTC.

The rearrangement links TRBV2 to TRBJ1-3; D gene unclear. Trimming took 8 bases from V and 4 from J, leaving 18 bases between them. Germline loops: CDR1 SNHLY, CDR2 FYNNEI. The CDR3 has 15 amino acids. In nucleotides, the CDR3 is TGTGCCAGCGGATATAGCCTATCGGGGGGAAACACCATATATTTT. Protein product: CASGYSLSGGNTIYF.

The chain carries TRBV6-5 and TRBJ2-5; 8 positions match TRBD2. J gave up 1 base and V 0 bases, and 4 bases lay outside the gene matches. Germline V gives CDR1 MNHEY, CDR2 SVGAGI. CDR3 length equals 16 residues. The DNA for the CDR3 is TGTGCCAGCAGTTACTCGGGGGGACTAGTCCAAGAGACCCAGTACTTC. It is translated as CASSYSGGLVQETQYF.

The V call is TRBV4-2, the J call TRBJ1-2, with D possibly TRBD1 on 5 matching bases. Per germline, CDR1 LGHNA and CDR2 YNFKEQ. Deletions cut 2 bases from V and 3 bases from J, with 13 bases between. The CDR3 has 15 residues. The CDR3 spells CASSQILSGDYGYTF. For the CDR3, the DNA is TGTGCCAGCAGCCAAATCCTCTCGGGGGACTATGGCTACACCTTC.

This clone appeared once. V is TRBV14 and J is TRBJ2-7; 7 bases map to TRBD1. The CDR3 consists of 16 residues. J was trimmed by 0 bases and V by 7 bases; bases with no gene match: 12. Germline assignment: CDR1 SGHDN and CDR2 FVKESK. As DNA, the CDR3 is TGTGCCAGCACCGAGGCCGAGACAGGGCTCTCCTACGAGCAGTACTTC. Translation gives CASTEAETGLSYEQYF.

The V gene is TRBV5-4, the J gene TRBJ2-7; possible D gene TRBD2, 6 bases. Germline loops: CDR1 SGHNT, CDR2 YYREEE (reference sequence). This CDR3 has 16 amino acids. With 4 bases removed from V and 6 bases from J, the gap between germline ends came to 23 bases. The CDR3 loop is CASSVAPRGAPGEQYF. The CDR3 coding sequence is TGTGCCAGCAGCGTGGCGCCGCGCGGGGCCCCTGGCGAGCAGTACTTC.

This chain joins TRBV2 and TRBJ1-2, with D maybe TRBD1 (5 bases). This CDR3 spans 15 amino acids. V was trimmed by 8 bases and J by 4 bases, leaving 20 bases between them. CDR1 is SNHLY and CDR2 is FYNNEI in the germline V gene. The CDR3: CASLIEDGGAYGYTF. DNA for the CDR3: TGTGCCAGCCTAATAGAAGATGGAGGGGCCTATGGCTACACCTTC.

The chain uses TRBV5-1 and TRBJ2-6; possible D gene TRBD1, 5 bases. Germline V gene sequence: CDR1 SGHRS, CDR2 YFSETQ. The CDR3 is 20 amino acids. V dropped 4 bases and J dropped 0 bases, with 23 bases sitting between them. In nucleotides, the CDR3 is TGCGCCAGCAGCGCTTCACAGGCAGCACAGTTGTTCTCTGGGGCCAACGTCCTGACTTTC. Translation: CASSASQAAQLFSGANVLTF.

This chain uses TRBV9 with TRBJ1-3; no firm D call. CDR3 length: 15 residues. Trimming shortened V by 2 bases and J by 2 bases, and 11 bases separated the two germline ends. Germline loops: CDR1 SGDLS, CDR2 YYNGEE. DNA of the CDR3: TGTGCCAGCAGCGTCGGGGATGCCACTGGAAACACCATATATTTT. Protein sequence: CASSVGDATGNTIYF. Based on the CDR3 plus reference TRBV9 and TRBJ1-3, the full variable domain is DSGVTQTPKHLITATGQRVTLRCSPRSGDLSVYWYQQSLDQGLQFLIQYYNGEERAKGNILERFSAQQFPDLHSELNLSSLELGDSALYFCASSVGDATGNTIYFGEGSWLTVV.

CDR3 amino acids: CASSTDRADTEAFF. In DNA form, the CDR3 reads TGCGCCAGCAGCACGGACAGGGCCGACACTGAAGCTTTCTTT. The genes are TRBV5-1 and TRBJ1-1, with TRBD1 identical over 8 bases. Per the germline V gene, CDR1 is SGHRS and CDR2 is YFSETQ. Unmatched junction bases numbered 5, after V lost 4 bases and J lost 3 bases. There are 14 residues in the CDR3.

This chain connects TRBV7-2 to TRBJ1-6; possibly TRBD1 for D (5 bases). This CDR3 contains 16 residues. Trimming took off 5 bases at V and 6 bases at J, with 17 bases between the two ends. Germline CDR1 SGHTA, CDR2 FQGNSA. The CDR3 coding sequence is TGTGCCAGCAGCCGGGCGTCTTTGGGACTTAATTCACCCCTCCACTTT. It yields the protein CASSRASLGLNSPLHF.

The V gene is TRBV19, the J gene TRBJ1-5, with D possibly TRBD1 on 6 matching bases. CDR3 length: 15 amino acids. Trimming took off 8 bases at V and 0 bases at J, with 14 bases between the two ends. From germline, CDR1 is LNHDA and CDR2 SQIVND (reference sequence). Here the CDR3 reads CASRQQGYSNQPQHF. The CDR3, as DNA: TGTGCCAGTCGGCAACAGGGATATAGCAATCAGCCCCAGCATTTT.

The V call is TRBV19, the J call TRBJ2-2; 9 bases are a match to TRBD1. Looked up from germline, CDR1 is LNHDA and CDR2 is SQIVND (reference sequence). CDR3 length: 15 amino acids. V was pared by 3 bases and J by 7 bases, with 6 bases of the junction left unmatched. CDR3 coding DNA: TGTGCCAGTAGTATTGGGGGACAGGGCGGCGGGGAGCTGTTTTTT. The encoded protein is CASSIGGQGGGELFF.